The sequence of this T cell receptor beta chain was determined in a study of siplizumab effects on memory and regulatory T cells. Clones were read by immunoSEQ multiplex PCR, and TCRdb kept only the in-frame ones, dropping some. The table records roughly 26,000 clones, roughly 82% of them present only once. The CDR3 runs to 13 residues. The V end lost 0 bases, the J end lost 6 bases, and 12 bases lay between the germline ends. The V gene's germline CDR1 is GTSNPN and CDR2 SVGIG (reference sequence). This TCR came from a human donor in good health. The V gene is TRBV30, the J gene TRBJ2-7; D tentatively fits TRBD1 or TRBD2 (6 bases each). Sequenced input: memory CD4+ T cells sorted from blood. The CDR3 region has the DNA TGTGCCTGGAGTGTAGGGGGGCGGGGCGAGCAGTACTTC. Protein: CAWSVGGRGEQYF.